Presented here are 31 T cell receptor beta chains from one specimen sequenced in a study of T cell repertoires in cytomegalovirus infection. TCRdb re-analysed the reads in MiXCR, keeping a single row per CDR3 protein. The sample comprises a few hundred thousand distinct CDR3 sequences, almost 40% of which are singletons, and 48% rests with the top ten. These receptors are not linked to any known antigen. The specimen comprised cultured PBMCs, sampled from culture after CMV antigen stimulation. The receptors shown here come from a human donor in good health (CMV status not recorded). Some clones in this sample may be carry-over from other donors' samples.

This chain uses TRBV20-1 with TRBJ2-3, with D maybe TRBD2 (7 bases). The CDR3 covers 19 residues. Trimming left V 0 bases short and J 0 bases short, with 22 bases between. Germline loops: CDR1 DFQATT, CDR2 SNEGSKA (reference sequence). This CDR3 reads CSARDRGRRGGGSTDTQYF. In DNA, the CDR3 is TGCAGTGCTAGAGATCGGGGCCGGCGGGGAGGGGGTAGCACAGATACGCAGTATTTT.

The rearrangement links TRBV25-1 to TRBJ2-5, with D unresolved. V was pared by 2 bases and J by 7 bases, with 11 bases between. The CDR3 has 13 residues. CDR1 is MGHDK, CDR2 SYGVNS, per germline. CDR3 region: CASSEPAVGTQYF. The CDR3 DNA sequence: TGTGCCAGCAGTGAACCCGCCGTCGGGACCCAGTACTTC.

For this clonotype: A junction end diverges from the germline sequence, so it may reflect a read error. The chain combines TRBV7-9 with TRBJ2-1; no clear D gene. Per the germline V gene, CDR1 is SEHNR and CDR2 is FQNEAQ (reference sequence). The CDR3 has 11 amino acids. CDR3 DNA sequence: TGTGCCAGCAGCATTAGCATGGGTGTAATCTTC. This codes for CASSISMGVIF.

This rearrangement joins TRBV7-8 to TRBJ2-7; D uncertain. Per germline, CDR1 SGHVS and CDR2 FQNEAQ. The V gene lost 2 bases and the J gene lost 4 bases, with 12 bases spanning the gap. The CDR3 sequence is 14 residues long. The CDR3 coding sequence is TGTGCCAGCAGCTTATCCCCCCAGATATACGAGCAGTACTTC. This translates into CASSLSPQIYEQYF.

The rearrangement joins TRBV5-1 to TRBJ2-3; D possibly corresponds to TRBD2 (5 bases). CDR3 size: 14 residues. Germline V gene sequence: CDR1 SGHRS, CDR2 YFSETQ. V was pared by 7 bases and J by 1 base, with 13 bases between. The CDR3, as DNA: TGCGCCAGCCCCAGGAGGAGGCGCACAGATACGCAGTATTTT. This encodes CASPRRRRTDTQYF. Looking up the rest from reference TRBV5-1 and TRBJ2-3 gives the full variable domain: KAGVTQTPRYLIKTRGQQVTLSCSPISGHRSVSWYQQTPGQGLQFLFEYFSETQRNKGNFPGRFSGRQFSNSRSEMNVSTLELGDSALYLCASPRRRRTDTQYFGPGTRLTVL.

The chain is built from TRBV7-8 and TRBJ2-3; TRBD2 matches 9 bases. The CDR3 extends over 20 amino acids. Trimming at V came to 0 bases and at J to 9 bases, leaving 22 bases not matched to a gene. Per the germline V gene, CDR1 is SGHVS and CDR2 is FQNEAQ. The CDR3 reads CASSLATPYTSGPLVPTQYF. CDR3 bases: TGTGCCAGCAGCTTAGCGACCCCATATACTAGCGGGCCACTCGTCCCAACGCAGTATTTT. The full variable domain, rest sourced from reference TRBV7-8 and TRBJ2-3, is GAGVSQSPRYKVAKRGQDVALRCDPISGHVSLFWYQQALGQGPEFLTYFQNEAQLDKSGLPSDRFFAERPEGSVSTLKIQRTQQEDSAVYLCASSLATPYTSGPLVPTQYFGPGTRLTVL.

J is TRBJ2-6 and V is TRBV12-3 or TRBV12-4; possible D gene TRBD1, 6 bases. This CDR3 has 16 residues. V was trimmed by 5 bases and J by 0 bases, leaving 11 bases between them. This CDR3 reads CASSTTGYSGANVLTF. The CDR3 DNA reads TGTGCCAGCAGTACGACAGGCTACTCTGGGGCCAACGTCCTGACTTTC.

This rearrangement joins TRBV12-3 or TRBV12-4 to TRBJ2-2, with TRBD2 as a possible D gene (7 bases). The CDR3 runs 15 residues. V was pared by 5 bases and J by 3 bases, with 13 bases between. This CDR3 reads CASSRRGGDTGELFF. For the CDR3, the DNA is TGTGCCAGCAGTCGCAGGGGAGGGGACACCGGGGAGCTGTTTTTT.

The V gene is TRBV7-8, the J gene TRBJ1-1; maybe TRBD1 (6 bases). Per the germline V gene, CDR1 is SGHVS and CDR2 is FQNEAQ. V was shortened by 9 bases and J by 4 bases, with 18 bases between the two germline ends. This CDR3 is built from 14 residues. The CDR3 spells CASSGGGASTEAFF. CDR3 nucleotides: TGTGCCAGTAGTGGGGGGGGCGCGAGCACTGAAGCTTTCTTT.

J is TRBJ1-5 and V is TRBV4-1, with 9 bases aligning to TRBD1. The CDR3 is made up of 16 amino acids. The germline gives CDR1 MGHRA, CDR2 YSYEKL. V dropped 1 base and J dropped 4; count of bases not matched to a gene: 5. CDR3 coding DNA: TGCGCCAGCAGCCAAGTCGGGACAGGGAAAAATCAGCCCCAGCATTTT. Translating it yields CASSQVGTGKNQPQHF.

This clonotype was recorded a few times. The rearrangement uses TRBV7-6 and TRBJ2-3; D not certain. CDR1 SGHVS and CDR2 FNYEAQ come from the germline V gene. This CDR3 region has 13 residues. V gave up 1 base and J gave up 4 bases, with 6 bases separating them. CDR3 bases: TGTGCCAGCAGCTTAGATCCATCAGATACGCAGTATTTT. As protein: CASSLDPSDTQYF.

J is TRBJ2-3 and V is TRBV4-1; D uncertain. This CDR3 region has 13 residues. The germline V gene encodes CDR1 MGHRA and CDR2 YSYEKL. V shed 6 bases and J shed 2 bases, with 9 bases lying between them. CDR3 coding DNA: TGCGCCAGCAGACTCGAAGACACAGATACGCAGTATTTT. Its translation is CASRLEDTDTQYF.

A few counts support this clonotype. The J gene is TRBJ1-4, the V gene TRBV7-2, with D perhaps TRBD1 (5 bases). Germline V gene data show CDR1 as SGHTA and CDR2 as FQGNSA. With 1 base removed from V and 14 bases from J, the gap between germline ends came to 8 bases. The CDR3 length is 11 residues. Here the CDR3 reads CASSLEEGLFF. CDR3 DNA sequence: TGTGCCAGCAGCTTAGAAGAGGGGCTGTTTTTT.

In this sample, this clonotype turned up many times. J is TRBJ1-5 and V is TRBV12-3 or TRBV12-4, with TRBD1 as a possible D gene (5 bases). Trimming took off 4 bases at V and 5 bases at J, with 12 bases between the two ends. The CDR3 runs 14 residues. CDR3 loop: CASSSWGEHQPQHF. The CDR3, as DNA: TGTGCCAGCAGTTCATGGGGGGAACATCAGCCCCAGCATTTT.

This clonotype was counted only a few times. This chain connects TRBV12-3 or TRBV12-4 to TRBJ2-1; 7 nucleotides match TRBD2. J gave up 0 bases and V 0 bases, and 8 bases lay outside the gene matches. This CDR3 is 18 amino acids long. CDR3 DNA sequence: TGTGCCAGCAGTTTAGCCGGGCGGGGGTGGAGCTCCTACAATGAGCAGTTCTTC. It yields the protein CASSLAGRGWSSYNEQFF.

The gene calls are TRBV20-1 and TRBJ1-1; D not resolved. With 5 bases removed from V and 1 base from J, the gap between germline ends came to 8 bases. Germline V gene lookup returns CDR1 DFQATT and CDR2 SNEGSKA (reference sequence). The CDR3 contains 12 residues. CDR3 in DNA: TGCAGTGCTGACTTCCAGAACACTGAAGCTTTCTTT. Residues: CSADFQNTEAFF.

The chain joins TRBV10-3 to TRBJ1-2; no definite D call. V was cut by 3 bases and J by 1 base, with 3 bases left in between. This CDR3 is built from 12 residues. Germline V gives CDR1 ENHRY, CDR2 SYGVKD. CDR3 loop: CAISESNYGYTF. In nucleotides, the CDR3 is TGTGCCATCAGTGAAAGTAACTATGGCTACACCTTC.

In its sample, this clonotype was seen a few times. The chain is built from TRBV15 and TRBJ2-5; D perhaps matches TRBD2 (6 bases). The V and J ends lost 1 base and 4 bases respectively, with 10 bases between them. The CDR3 runs to 14 residues. Per the germline V gene, CDR1 is LNHNV and CDR2 is YYDKDF (reference sequence). CDR3 DNA: TGTGCCACCAGCAGAGGACTAGTATCAGAGACCCAGTACTTC. Its translation is CATSRGLVSETQYF.

This rearrangement joins TRBV7-2 to TRBJ2-7; D gene uncertain. The V end was cut by 3 bases, the J end by 6 bases, with 9 bases between. CDR1 SGHTA and CDR2 FQGNSA come from the germline V gene. The CDR3 runs to 12 residues. For the CDR3, the DNA is TGTACCAGCAGCTTGGATCTCTCCGAGCAGTACTTC. Its translation is CTSSLDLSEQYF.

This clonotype was counted a few times. This chain links TRBV7-6 with TRBJ2-3; D might be TRBD1 (6 bases). The germline V gene encodes CDR1 SGHVS and CDR2 FNYEAQ. Trimming shortened V by 3 bases and J by 4 bases, and 11 bases separated the two germline ends. The CDR3 contains 14 residues. CDR3 DNA sequence: TGTGCCAGCAGCTTCCTAGGACAGCCAGATACGCAGTATTTT. This encodes CASSFLGQPDTQYF.

The chain combines TRBV5-1 with TRBJ2-3; D is possibly TRBD1 (5 bases). The CDR3 loop spans 16 amino acids. Germline CDR1 and CDR2: SGHRS and YFSETQ. V was cut by 1 base and J by 3 bases, with 15 bases left in between. CDR3 residues: CASSLWGAAQTDTQYF. CDR3 nucleotides: TGCGCCAGCAGCTTGTGGGGCGCCGCCCAGACAGATACGCAGTATTTT.

The CDR3 spells CASSPDRWGYEQYF. CDR3 nucleotide sequence: TGTGCCAGCAGCCCGGACAGGTGGGGTTACGAGCAGTACTTC. The chain combines TRBV13 with TRBJ2-7; the match to TRBD1 covers 7 bases. The CDR3 extends over 14 amino acids. Germline V gene lookup returns CDR1 PRHDT and CDR2 FYEKMQ (reference sequence). Losses at the gene ends were 5 bases for V and 4 bases for J; bases not matched to a gene: 8.

The gene calls are TRBV29-1 and TRBJ1-2, with unresolved D. V dropped 0 bases and J dropped 14 bases, with 10 bases sitting between them. The CDR3 runs to 10 residues. Germline lookup yields CDR1 SQVTM and CDR2 ANQGSEA. The CDR3: CSVEEEGRTF. The CDR3, as DNA: TGCAGCGTTGAAGAGGAGGGTCGTACCTTC.

V usage is TRBV7-8 and J usage is TRBJ2-1; D is unresolved. CDR3 length equals 15 residues. V was trimmed by 2 bases and J by 2 bases, leaving 10 bases between them. The germline CDR1 and CDR2 sequences are SGHVS and FQNEAQ. DNA of the CDR3: TGTGCCAGCAGCTTACTCAGTCAAACCTACAATGAGCAGTTCTTC. Translated, it gives CASSLLSQTYNEQFF.

This clonotype has a handful of counts. The rearrangement uses TRBV7-6 and TRBJ2-1, with 10 bases that match TRBD2. CDR1 is SGHVS and CDR2 is FNYEAQ in the germline V gene. V trimming: 4 bases; J trimming: 5 bases; junction bases outside the gene matches: 2. The CDR3 runs to 14 residues. CDR3 in amino acids: CASSWTSGDNEQFF. DNA of the CDR3: TGTGCCAGCAGCTGGACTAGCGGTGACAATGAGCAGTTCTTC. Using reference TRBV7-6 and TRBJ2-1 for the parts outside the CDR3, the full variable domain is GAGVSQSPRYKVTKRGQDVALRCDPISGHVSLYWYRQALGQGPEFLTYFNYEAQQDKSGLPNDRFSAERPEGSISTLTIQRTEQRDSAMYRCASSWTSGDNEQFFGPGTRLTVL.

J is TRBJ2-7 and V is TRBV10-3; TRBD2 aligns across 8 bases. Germline V gives CDR1 ENHRY, CDR2 SYGVKD. There are 13 residues in the CDR3. The trim removed 0 bases at V and 6 bases at J, leaving 1 base unmatched. The CDR3 region is CAISESAGGEQYF. The CDR3 DNA reads TGTGCCATCAGTGAGTCCGCGGGGGGCGAGCAGTACTTC.

This clonotype occurred a few times. The V call is TRBV7-2, the J call TRBJ1-5, with 7 bases lining up with TRBD1. Trimming cost V 1 base and J 6 bases; bases outside gene matches: 6. This CDR3 comprises 15 residues. Germline-derived CDR1 and CDR2 are SGHTA and FQGNSA. The CDR3 loop reads CASSLGQGMGQPQHF. CDR3 bases: TGTGCCAGCAGCTTAGGACAGGGCATGGGTCAGCCCCAGCATTTT.

The V call is TRBV14, the J call TRBJ1-5; D is possibly TRBD1 (6 bases). Germline values: CDR1 SGHDN, CDR2 FVKESK. The CDR3 has 18 amino acids. Trimming pared 1 base from V and 2 bases from J, leaving 18 bases between. The chain's CDR3 is CASSQGPGGNSGNQPQHF. CDR3 in DNA: TGTGCCAGCAGCCAAGGTCCCGGGGGCAATTCGGGCAATCAGCCCCAGCATTTT.

J is TRBJ1-1 and V is TRBV19; 7 nucleotides match TRBD1. After removal of 5 bases from V and 4 bases from J, the junction contained 7 bases not matched to a gene. CDR3 length: 14 amino acids. The germline V gene encodes CDR1 LNHDA and CDR2 SQIVND (reference sequence). Written as DNA, the CDR3 is TGTGCCAGTAGTTCCTCCCGACAGGGCACTGAAGCTTTCTTT. Its protein product is CASSSSRQGTEAFF.

The rearrangement links TRBV6-5 to TRBJ1-1, with no clear D. The CDR3 loop spans 15 amino acids. Trimming took off 6 bases at V and 1 base at J, with 15 bases between the two ends. Looked up from germline, CDR1 is MNHEY and CDR2 is SVGAGI. The CDR3: CASRPWGDSNTEAFF. CDR3 coding DNA: TGTGCCAGCAGACCCTGGGGAGACTCGAACACTGAAGCTTTCTTT.

This rearrangement joins TRBV18 to TRBJ1-2, with D unresolved. Trimming left V 0 bases short and J 4 bases short, with 12 bases between. Germline lookup yields CDR1 KGHSH and CDR2 LQKENI. This CDR3 region has 15 residues. CDR3 sequence (DNA): TGTGCCAGCTCACCACCGAATGGGGTTGGCTATGGCTACACCTTC. Translation gives CASSPPNGVGYGYTF.